This T cell receptor beta chain was recovered during a study of blood T cell repertoires in COVID-19 (dated by TCRdb to about 2020). Background for the entire study: Collaborator samples came from the United States, Italy and Spain and covered acute and convalescent phases of COVID-19. Sample metadata almost always included a de-identified subject ID, COVID-19 status, age in years and sex. The repertoires were made available in a free public database intended to serve as a resource for research on the immune response to SARS-CoV-2. The material from the prospective study consisted of cDNA or gDNA derived from T cells, B-cell-depleted T cells, or PBMCs. The samples were drawn from two sources: the first 160 participants of the ongoing ImmuneRACE study, and approximately 1,300 subjects contributed by 6 global collaborators. Where available, HLA class I and class II types were taken from metadata supplied by the sample provider and were not determined by assay-based typing. Subjects who had been exposed to COVID-19, were actively infected with it, or had recovered from it provided the deeply sampled blood TCRbeta repertoires that made up the dataset.

The V end gives up 3 bases and the J end 2 bases, leaving 8 bases in the junction not matched to a gene. CDR1 and CDR2 (WNHNN, SYGVQD) derive from the germline V gene (reference sequence). The CDR3 runs 18 residues from the cysteine to the phenylalanine. CDR3 DNA is the only sequence kept; it has 54 bases, read in frame from the first base. The investigation overall reported the following: How much clinical and demographic metadata was included differed by source and by participant, and the metadata was provided uncurated.

At one collaborating source in Seattle, patients were enrolled during active infection and were followed longitudinally through the course of disease. The collaborating institutions used their own protocols to collect whole blood in K2EDTA tubes. For TCRbeta analysis, collaborators shipped samples as frozen whole blood, isolated PBMCs, or DNA extracted from either of those sample types. TCRbeta CDR3 regions were amplified from genomic DNA using the immunoSEQ Assay, a bias-controlled multiplex PCR. The authors processed their data as follows. Within the assay, amplification of reference gene primers was used to estimate how many nucleated cells each sample contained. Sequence reads were collapsed and filtered to measure the absolute abundance of every unique TCRbeta CDR3 rearrangement. Productive Simpson clonality was computed per sample as the square root of Simpson's diversity index over productive rearrangements. The immuneACCESS repertoire file appears here via TCRdb, limited to in-frame rearrangements. These files lack a portion of the clones; in checked studies, under half of the deficit traces to unresolved V genes, and the cause of the others is not known. The V and J calls and clone size come from that table; D and trimming were worked out from the DNA. Counted in this sample were around 370,000 clones; about 90% of them appeared once. The biggest ten clones account for about 6% of the sample.

For this clone: The clone's antigen remains unknown. Base qualities are not provided; no much larger clone lies one nucleotide away.

The receptor's source is a woman in her forties or fifties with COVID-19, enrolled during active disease. Sequencing input: peripheral blood. The receptor chain draws on TRBV10-1 and TRBJ2-1, and TRBD2 matches 12 of the central bases. Here is the DNA: TGCGCCAGCAGTGACTCTAGCGGGAGGGCCGGGACCTACAATGAGCAGTTCTTC. Translated, this is CASSDSSGRAGTYNEQFF.